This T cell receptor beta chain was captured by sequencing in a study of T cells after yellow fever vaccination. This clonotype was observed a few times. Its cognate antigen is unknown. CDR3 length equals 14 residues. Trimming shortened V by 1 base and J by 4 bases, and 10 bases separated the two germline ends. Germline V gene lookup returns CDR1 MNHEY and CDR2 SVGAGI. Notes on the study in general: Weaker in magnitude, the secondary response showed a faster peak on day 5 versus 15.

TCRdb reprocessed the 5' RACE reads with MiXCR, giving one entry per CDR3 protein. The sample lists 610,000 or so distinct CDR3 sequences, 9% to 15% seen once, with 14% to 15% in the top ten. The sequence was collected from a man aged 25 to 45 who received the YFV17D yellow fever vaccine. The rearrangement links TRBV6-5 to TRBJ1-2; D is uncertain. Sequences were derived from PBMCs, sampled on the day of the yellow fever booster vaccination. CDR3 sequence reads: CASSYYPDGYGYTF. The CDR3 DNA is TGTGCCAGCAGTTACTATCCGGACGGCTATGGCTACACCTTC.